The text below deals with one T cell receptor beta chain. CD45RO-CCR7+CD27+CD95- marked naive CD8+ T cells. The record originates from a study of CXCR3-negative and CXCR3-positive naive CD8 T cells. UMI-labeled TRB cDNA libraries were prepared by 5' RACE. After re-calling the 5' RACE reads, TCRdb lists one entry per CDR3 protein, DNA absent. The listing contains about 80,000 distinct CDR3 sequences. The sequence was collected from a human donor in good health. Some clones in this sample may be carry-over from other donors' samples. Source material: naive CXCR3- CD8+ T cells from blood. The sample's subset: CD45RO-CCR7+CD27+CD95- naive CD8+ T cells lacking CXCR3 (TNR3-).

The CDR3 is CSVTSYNKVEGWYEQYF. This chain uses TRBV29-1 with TRBJ2-7. The V gene's germline CDR1 is SQVTM and CDR2 ANQGSEA. The CDR3 spans 17 residues.